Shown below are 27 T cell receptor beta chains from a single sample sequenced in a study of neurological immune-mediated disorders. TCRdb analysed the 5' RACE reads with MiXCR anew, one entry per CDR3 protein. The data contain about 19,000 distinct CDR3 sequences, about 7.5% of them seen just once; the ten biggest clones take up about 15%. Sequencing input: CD8+ T cells from blood. The receptors were gathered from a woman aged 25-40 years with HTLV-1-associated myelopathy (HAM/TSP).

This clonotype has at least ten counts. The chain is built from TRBV24-1 and TRBJ2-7; D is ambiguous. Deletions cut 3 bases from V and 6 bases from J, with 8 bases between. The CDR3 extends over 12 amino acids. Germline-derived CDR1 and CDR2 are KGHDR and SFDVKD. The CDR3 DNA sequence: TGTGCCACCAGTGATCCCCCGGGCGAGCAGTACTTC. This gives the protein CATSDPPGEQYF.

This clonotype was seen at least ten times. The chain carries TRBV4-2 and TRBJ2-3, with 9 nucleotides matching TRBD2. The CDR3 loop spans 17 amino acids. Germline V lookup: CDR1 LGHNA, CDR2 YNFKEQ. V was pared by 0 bases and J by 2 bases, with 6 bases of the junction left unmatched. The DNA for the CDR3 is TGTGCCAGCAGCCAAGAGCATGCGGGGGGGGCCACAGATACGCAGTATTTT. This encodes CASSQEHAGGATDTQYF.

This clonotype was detected many times. The rearrangement joins TRBV20-1 to TRBJ2-3, with 10 bases identical to TRBD1. The CDR3 sequence is 14 residues long. Germline lookup yields CDR1 DFQATT and CDR2 SNEGSKA (reference sequence). With V trimmed by 4 bases and J by 5 bases, 6 bases remained unmatched. The CDR3 bases are TGCAGTGCTACCGGACAGGGGGTGGGAGATACGCAGTATTTT. Amino acid sequence: CSATGQGVGDTQYF.

This clonotype was counted at least ten times. The V and J genes are TRBV7-9 and TRBJ2-2; D gene uncertain. Germline V gene lookup returns CDR1 SEHNR and CDR2 FQNEAQ (reference sequence). Trimming cost V 4 bases and J 0 bases, with 9 bases left between them. This CDR3 contains 15 residues. This CDR3 reads CASSSNDANTGELFF. CDR3 nucleotide sequence: TGTGCCAGCAGCTCAAACGACGCGAACACCGGGGAGCTGTTTTTT. Filled out from reference TRBV7-9 and TRBJ2-2, the complete variable domain reads DTGVSQNPRHKITKRGQNVTFRCDPISEHNRLYWYRQTLGQGPEFLTYFQNEAQLEKSRLLSDRFSAERPKGSFSTLEIQRTEQGDSAMYLCASSSNDANTGELFFGEGSRLTVL.

This clonotype is judged medium-sized. The gene calls are TRBV20-1 and TRBJ1-1; tentative D call: TRBD1 (5 bases). Germline V gene data show CDR1 as DFQATT and CDR2 as SNEGSKA (reference sequence). V was clipped by 3 bases and J by 10 bases, with 12 bases between them. CDR3 length: 11 amino acids. In nucleotides, the CDR3 is TGCAGTGCTAGTTCCGGGACCCCAGCTTTCTTT. It is translated as CSASSGTPAFF.

This clonotype showed up many times. This chain joins TRBV20-1 and TRBJ2-1; perhaps TRBD1 as D (6 bases). CDR3 length: 14 amino acids. Trimming cost V 5 bases and J 6 bases, with 17 bases left between them. In germline, CDR1 is DFQATT, CDR2 SNEGSKA (reference sequence). The CDR3 spells CSAPGVKGSNEQFF. The CDR3 nucleotides are TGCAGTGCTCCAGGGGTGAAGGGGTCCAATGAGCAGTTCTTC.

The sample holds many counts of this clonotype. This sequence joins TRBV6-2 or TRBV6-3 and TRBJ2-7; D not resolved. V lost 0 bases, J lost 3 bases, and 3 bases lay in between. This CDR3 has 12 amino acids. The germline V gene has CDR1 MNHEY and CDR2 SVGEGT. The CDR3 nucleotides are TGTGCCAGCAGTTACTCACGCTACGAGCAGTACTTC. It encodes CASSYSRYEQYF.

The V gene is TRBV30, the J gene TRBJ1-5; D not resolved. V was clipped by 0 bases and J by 0 bases, with 3 bases between them. The CDR3 extends over 13 amino acids. Germline V CDR1 and CDR2: GTSNPN, SVGIG (reference sequence). DNA of the CDR3: TGTGCCTGGAGTGTCCATAGCAATCAGCCCCAGCATTTT. Amino acids: CAWSVHSNQPQHF. Variable domain in full (rest from reference TRBV30 and TRBJ1-5): SQTIHQWPATLVQPVGSPLSLECTVEGTSNPNLYWYRQAAGRGLQLLFYSVGIGQISSEVPQNLSASRPQDRQFILSSKKLLLSDSGFYLCAWSVHSNQPQHFGDGTRLSIL.

This clonotype has at least ten counts. The chain employs TRBV24-1 and TRBJ2-2; 9 bases fit TRBD1. The CDR3 spans 16 residues. After removal of 3 bases from V and 3 bases from J, the junction contained 4 bases not matched to a gene. Germline lookup yields CDR1 KGHDR and CDR2 SFDVKD. This CDR3 is CATSDITGGDTGELFF. CDR3 sequence (DNA): TGTGCCACCAGTGATATAACAGGGGGCGACACCGGGGAGCTGTTTTTT.

This sequence joins TRBV20-1 and TRBJ2-7, with D maybe TRBD2 (6 bases). Germline CDR1 is DFQATT and CDR2 is SNEGSKA (reference sequence). The CDR3 extends over 15 amino acids. V lost 4 bases and J lost 7, with 23 bases in between. The CDR3 DNA reads as TGCAGTGCTAAGGACTCGGAGGGGCGGTGGGGGGAGCAGTACTTC. Amino acid sequence: CSAKDSEGRWGEQYF.

This clonotype occurred many times. The CDR3 is CASSLAGTTEAFF. The CDR3, as DNA: TGTGCCAGCAGTTTAGCAGGGACCACTGAAGCTTTCTTT. This sequence joins TRBV6-2 or TRBV6-3 and TRBJ1-1, with TRBD1 as a possible D gene (5 bases). This CDR3 has 13 residues. Trimming removed 4 bases from V and 4 bases from J, with 10 bases in between. Looked up from germline, CDR1 is MNHEY and CDR2 is SVGEGT.

This clonotype showed up many times. V gene TRBV2 combines with J gene TRBJ2-1; no reliable D call. Germline CDR1 and CDR2: SNHLY and FYNNEI. The CDR3 runs 14 residues. The DNA for the CDR3 is TGTGCTATCCGAGGCGAGAGCTCCTACAATGAGCAGTTCTTC. Translated, it gives CAIRGESSYNEQFF.

Many counts were recorded for this clonotype. The chain joins TRBV7-9 to TRBJ2-2; TRBD1 or TRBD2 may be the D gene (6 bases each). Looked up from germline, CDR1 is SEHNR and CDR2 is FQNEAQ (reference sequence). Trimming removed 4 bases at V and 0 bases at J, with 12 bases between. The CDR3 is 16 residues long. The CDR3 DNA reads as TGTGCCAGCAGCTCGCTGGGGGGCGCGAACACCGGGGAGCTGTTTTTT. It is translated as CASSSLGGANTGELFF.

This clonotype was seen at least ten times. The rearrangement links TRBV20-1 to TRBJ2-7; TRBD1 matches 10 bases. The CDR3 consists of 13 residues. V lost 5 bases, J lost 6 bases, and 7 bases stayed unmatched. Germline CDR1 reads DFQATT; CDR2 reads SNEGSKA (reference sequence). The CDR3 reads CSAPGTGVVEQYF. CDR3 sequence (DNA): TGCAGTGCTCCCGGGACAGGGGTCGTCGAGCAGTACTTC.

This clonotype was recorded many times. This sequence joins TRBV6-2 or TRBV6-3 and TRBJ2-1; D not certain. Germline values: CDR1 MNHEY, CDR2 SVGEGT. The CDR3 is 13 residues long. V lost 2 bases to trimming and J lost 2 bases, with 4 bases between them. CDR3 in amino acids: CASSYDTYNEQFF. In nucleotides, the CDR3 is TGTGCCAGCAGTTACGATACCTACAATGAGCAGTTCTTC.

This clonotype showed up many times. This sequence joins TRBV12-3 or TRBV12-4 and TRBJ1-2; 11 bases agree with TRBD1. V gave up 1 base and J gave up 4 bases; unmatched junction bases: 5. CDR3 length: 16 amino acids. CDR3 in DNA: TGTGCCAGCAGTTTAGAAGGACAGGGGGCTTTCTATGGCTACACCTTC. Translating it yields CASSLEGQGAFYGYTF.

This clonotype was observed at least ten times. The rearrangement uses TRBV12-3 or TRBV12-4 and TRBJ2-3; no clear D. Trimming cost V 5 bases and J 4 bases, with 7 bases left between them. The CDR3 runs 12 residues. CDR3 residues: CASSSQPDTQYF. The CDR3 nucleotides are TGTGCCAGCAGTAGCCAACCAGATACGCAGTATTTT.

Concerning this clonotype: A much larger clone lies a single base off, so this may be a read error. This rearrangement joins TRBV20-1 to TRBJ2-1; 8 bases line up with TRBD2. CDR3 length: 17 amino acids. V shed 0 bases, J shed 8 bases, and the junction held 15 bases outside the gene matches. Germline V gives CDR1 DFQATT, CDR2 SNEGSKA (reference sequence). Here the CDR3 reads CSARDLKTSVRIHEQFF. CDR3 bases: TGCAGTGCTAGAGACCTTAAGACTAGCGTGAGGATCCATGAGCAGTTCTTC.

On this clonotype: This sequence may be a read error, since a much larger clone differs from it by one base. The chain couples TRBV4-1 to TRBJ1-1; D remains unclear. The CDR3 runs to 16 residues. Germline-derived CDR1 and CDR2 are MGHRA and YSYEKL. CDR3: CASSQDIGSMNTEGFF. Written as DNA, the CDR3 is TGCGCCAGCAGCCAAGATATCGGATCAATGAACACTGAAGGTTTCTTT.

This clonotype was found many times. The gene calls are TRBV6-6 and TRBJ1-5; TRBD1 matches 7 bases. The V gene's germline CDR1 is MNHNY and CDR2 SVGAGI (reference sequence). There are 14 residues in the CDR3. V was clipped by 3 bases and J by 9 bases; unmatched bases: 8. The CDR3 nucleotides read TGTGCCAGCAGTTATGGGACAGAGGGTGGGCCCCAGCATTTT. It is translated as CASSYGTEGGPQHF.

This clonotype has a count of ten or more. The V gene is TRBV19, the J gene TRBJ1-5, with unresolved D. The CDR3 runs to 14 residues. V was cut by 1 base and J by 5 bases, with 9 bases left in between. Germline loops: CDR1 LNHDA, CDR2 SQIVND (reference sequence). CDR3 loop: CASSIVGSDQPQHF. In DNA, the CDR3 is TGTGCCAGTAGTATAGTGGGCAGTGATCAGCCCCAGCATTTT.

This clonotype has ten or more counts. This chain connects TRBV12-3 or TRBV12-4 to TRBJ2-3; D unclear. The CDR3 extends over 14 amino acids. Trimming shortened V by 3 bases and J by 0 bases, and 7 bases separated the two germline ends. CDR3 sequence (DNA): TGTGCCAGCAGTTTCGGCGCTAGCACAGATACGCAGTATTTT. This codes for CASSFGASTDTQYF.

This clonotype was detected ten times or more. The chain is built from TRBV6-5 and TRBJ1-2; 9 bases align to TRBD1. The CDR3 covers 14 residues. From germline, CDR1 is MNHEY and CDR2 SVGAGI. Trimming cost V 4 bases and J 8 bases; bases outside gene matches: 8. The CDR3 bases are TGTGCCAGCAGTTTCTCGAAGACAGGGGGAGGCTACACCTTC. Amino acid sequence: CASSFSKTGGGYTF.

This chain joins TRBV7-9 and TRBJ1-1, with D possibly matching TRBD1 (5 bases). Looked up from germline, CDR1 is SEHNR and CDR2 is FQNEAQ (reference sequence). Trimming cost V 1 base and J 5 bases, with 11 bases left between them. This CDR3 spans 14 amino acids. CDR3 residues: CASSLGGVETEAFF. In DNA form, the CDR3 reads TGTGCCAGCAGCTTAGGAGGGGTCGAGACTGAAGCTTTCTTT.

The chain joins TRBV3-1 to TRBJ2-1; D gene ambiguous. Deletions cut 0 bases from V and 8 bases from J, with 11 bases between. The CDR3 totals 14 residues. Germline lookup yields CDR1 LGHDT and CDR2 YNNKEL (reference sequence). The DNA for the CDR3 is TGTGCCAGCAGCCAAGAGTGGCAGGACGATGAGCAGTTCTTC. Protein sequence: CASSQEWQDDEQFF.

This clonotype was recorded at least ten times. The chain couples TRBV5-1 to TRBJ2-1; 10 bases map to TRBD1. The V and J ends lost 4 bases and 4 bases, in that order; junction bases with no gene match: 8. CDR1 and CDR2 (germline): SGHRS, YFSETQ. CDR3 length equals 16 residues. The chain's CDR3 is CASSVRDRGFYNEQFF. DNA of the CDR3: TGCGCCAGCAGCGTCCGGGACAGGGGTTTTTACAATGAGCAGTTCTTC.

J is TRBJ2-7 and V is TRBV20-1; D is possibly TRBD2 (6 bases). Germline-derived CDR1 and CDR2 are DFQATT and SNEGSKA (reference sequence). CDR3 length: 14 amino acids. The V end lost 5 bases, the J end lost 2 bases, and 16 bases lay between the germline ends. The CDR3 DNA reads as TGCAGTGCTGGGGTACTAGCAGGAACCTACGAGCAGTACTTC. Amino acids: CSAGVLAGTYEQYF.